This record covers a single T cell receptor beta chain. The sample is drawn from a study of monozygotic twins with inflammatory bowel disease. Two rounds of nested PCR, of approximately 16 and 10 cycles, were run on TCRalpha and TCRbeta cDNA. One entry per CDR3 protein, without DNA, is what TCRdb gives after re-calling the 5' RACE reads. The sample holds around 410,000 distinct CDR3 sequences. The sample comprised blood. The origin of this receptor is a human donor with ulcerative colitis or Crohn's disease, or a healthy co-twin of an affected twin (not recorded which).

The CDR3: CATSRDRGTGRVYGYTF. The chain combines TRBV15 with TRBJ1-2; TCRdb proposes TRBD1, but this gene call is untestable without DNA. The CDR3 runs 17 residues. From germline, CDR1 is LNHNV and CDR2 YYDKDF (reference sequence).